One and the same sample provided the 7 T cell receptor beta chains below, sequenced in a study of PD-1 blockade in classical Hodgkin lymphoma (TCRdb year 2020). The library was made by the immunoSEQ multiplex PCR assay. Entries here come from immuneACCESS through TCRdb and include only in-frame sequences with V and J called. Some clones fail to appear in such tables; in the studies checked, an unresolved V gene covers under half of the shortfall, and the cause of the remainder is unknown. The sample table contains more than 140,000 clones; only one count was recorded for under 85% of them. The ten largest clones capture roughly 8.4% of the sample. The time point label on this specimen signifies: cycle 2 day 1 (C2D1) of nivolumab. Every trial patient had relapsed after autologous stem cell transplantation, and cohorts A, B and C differed in prior brentuximab vedotin exposure. The specimen comprised peripheral blood mononuclear cells (PBMCs), sampled before the second cycle of nivolumab. These TCRs come from a human donor with classical Hodgkin lymphoma.

V is TRBV7-2 and J is TRBJ2-5; D remains unclear. This CDR3 region has 19 residues. Per germline, CDR1 SGHTA and CDR2 FQGNSA. The V and J ends lost 1 base and 2 bases respectively, with 23 bases between them. This CDR3 is CASSLGGRTSHLAQETQYF. As DNA, the CDR3 is TGTGCCAGCAGCTTAGGAGGCCGGACGTCTCACCTGGCTCAAGAGACCCAGTACTTC.

The chain has TRBV7-2 and TRBJ1-3; 7 bases align to TRBD1. Losses at the gene ends were 5 bases for V and 0 bases for J; bases not matched to a gene: 7. This CDR3 contains 16 residues. Germline CDR1 is SGHTA and CDR2 is FQGNSA. In DNA form, the CDR3 reads TGTGCCAGCAGCCTGACAGGGCAGGGCTCTGGAAACACCATATATTTT. It encodes CASSLTGQGSGNTIYF.

This chain links TRBV27 with TRBJ1-2; a weak D match, TRBD1 (5 bases). Germline V gives CDR1 MNHEY, CDR2 SMNVEV (reference sequence). This CDR3 contains 16 residues. Trimming shortened V by 6 bases and J by 0 bases, and 17 bases separated the two germline ends. The CDR3, as DNA: TGTGCCAGCAGCTTACTTGGGGCCGTATCTAACTATGGCTACACCTTC. It is translated as CASSLLGAVSNYGYTF.

The J gene is TRBJ2-1, the V gene TRBV18, with 11 bases fitting TRBD2. CDR3 length: 15 residues. V shed 1 base and J 9 bases; nucleotides not matched to a gene: 5. The germline CDR1 and CDR2 sequences are KGHSH and LQKENI. This chain's CDR3 is CASSPLAGGQSEQFF. As DNA, the CDR3 is TGTGCCAGCTCACCACTAGCGGGGGGGCAGAGTGAGCAGTTCTTC.

V gene TRBV5-1 combines with J gene TRBJ2-2; 7 nucleotides agree with TRBD1. From germline, CDR1 is SGHRS and CDR2 YFSETQ. The ends lost 4 bases at V and 4 bases at J; junction bases unmatched: 19. CDR3 length equals 19 residues. DNA of the CDR3: TGCGCCAGCAGCCTCCGGCACAACAGGGGCCCCTGGACCACCGGGGAGCTGTTTTTT. It translates to CASSLRHNRGPWTTGELFF. The entire variable domain, with the rest obtained from reference TRBV5-1 and TRBJ2-2, is as follows: KAGVTQTPRYLIKTRGQQVTLSCSPISGHRSVSWYQQTPGQGLQFLFEYFSETQRNKGNFPGRFSGRQFSNSRSEMNVSTLELGDSALYLCASSLRHNRGPWTTGELFFGEGSRLTVL.

This clone was observed a handful of times. The CDR3 reads CASSLGRQWPQHF. CDR3 in DNA: TGTGCCAGCAGTTTAGGCCGACAGTGGCCCCAGCATTTT. The chain has TRBV27 and TRBJ1-5; a possible D gene is TRBD1 (5 bases). The V end was cut by 2 bases, the J end by 9 bases, with 11 bases between. The CDR3 is 13 residues long. Germline values: CDR1 MNHEY, CDR2 SMNVEV (reference sequence).

This clone was observed a single time. V usage is TRBV11-2 and J usage is TRBJ2-7; maybe TRBD2 (6 bases). The CDR3 covers 15 residues. CDR1 is SGHAT and CDR2 is FQNNGV in the germline V gene. Trimming removed 4 bases from V and 7 bases from J, with 20 bases in between. The CDR3 loop is CASSSRRSRGGEQYF. CDR3 DNA sequence: TGTGCCAGCAGCTCCCGAAGAAGCCGGGGAGGTGAGCAGTACTTC.